One sample yielded the 24 T cell receptor beta chains listed below, sequenced in a study of cytomegalovirus exposure and HLA in healthy donors. Method: immunoSEQ multiplex PCR; TCRdb's copy keeps in-frame clones and lacks some. The sample lists 150,000 to 200,000 clones; 75% to 90% were seen once. Source material: PBMCs. The receptors shown here come from a man aged 18 to 29 in good health and CMV-seropositive.

This rearrangement joins TRBV29-1 to TRBJ1-2; D might be TRBD1 (5 bases). The V gene lost 3 bases and the J gene lost 5 bases, with 10 bases spanning the gap. CDR3 length: 12 residues. Germline values: CDR1 SQVTM, CDR2 ANQGSEA. DNA of the CDR3: TGCAGCGTTGAGGGGGAGGCGTATGGCTACACCTTC. It is translated as CSVEGEAYGYTF. Full variable domain (missing parts from reference TRBV29-1 and TRBJ1-2): SAVISQKPSRDICQRGTSLTIQCQVDSQVTMMFWYRQQPGQSLTLIATANQGSEATYESGFVIDKFPISRPNLTFSTLTVSNMSPEDSSIYLCSVEGEAYGYTFGSGTRLTVV.

This chain joins TRBV7-2 and TRBJ2-4; the D is unclear. Germline values: CDR1 SGHTA, CDR2 FQGNSA. CDR3 size: 12 residues. The V gene lost 5 bases and the J gene lost 9 bases, with 11 bases spanning the gap. The CDR3 sequence is CASSKNHGIQYF. The CDR3 bases are TGTGCCAGCAGCAAAAACCACGGCATTCAGTACTTC.

J is TRBJ1-3 and V is TRBV6-5; a weak D match, TRBD1 (5 bases). The V gene lost 4 bases and the J gene lost 3 bases, with 13 bases spanning the gap. The CDR3 has 15 residues. CDR1 is MNHEY, CDR2 SVGAGI, per germline. This CDR3 is CASSSLGGVGNTIYF. CDR3 sequence (DNA): TGTGCCAGCAGTTCCCTCGGGGGAGTTGGAAACACCATATATTTT.

The chain employs TRBV2 and TRBJ1-1; unclear D gene. Germline V gene sequence: CDR1 SNHLY, CDR2 FYNNEI. The CDR3 extends over 12 amino acids. V gave up 7 bases and J gave up 6 bases, with 12 bases separating them. CDR3 loop: CASNSGVAEAFF. In nucleotides, the CDR3 is TGTGCCAGCAACTCGGGAGTTGCTGAAGCTTTCTTT.

The chain joins TRBV6-1 to TRBJ2-1; TRBD2 matches at 14 bases. The CDR3 is 15 residues long. Germline CDR1 is MNHNS and CDR2 is SASEGT. Trimming took 7 bases from V and 7 from J; bases not matched to a gene: 6. CDR3 sequence (DNA): TGTGCCAGCATCGATAGACTAGCGGGAGGGAATGAGCAGTTCTTC. Translated, it gives CASIDRLAGGNEQFF.

The J gene is TRBJ1-2, the V gene TRBV5-4; 8 nucleotides agree with TRBD1. The CDR3 consists of 16 residues. The V gene's germline CDR1 is SGHNT and CDR2 YYREEE (reference sequence). V shed 4 bases, J shed 6 bases, and the junction held 14 bases outside the gene matches. In DNA, the CDR3 is TGTGCCAGCAGCACACCAGGGGGCGCGGGCGGGGATGGCTACACCTTC. Translated: CASSTPGGAGGDGYTF.

CDR3 sequence (DNA): TGTGCCAGCTCACCTGCTTGGGCCTCTGGAAACACCATATATTTT. It translates to CASSPAWASGNTIYF. The chain carries TRBV18 and TRBJ1-3; D gene ambiguous. V gave up 3 bases and J gave up 0 bases, with 9 bases separating them. The CDR3 is 15 amino acids. CDR1 is KGHSH, CDR2 LQKENI, per germline.

In the case of this clone: An end of the junction does not agree with germline; a read error may underlie this. The V call is TRBV28, the J call TRBJ2-7; D unresolved. There are 12 residues in the CDR3. CDR1 is MDHEN and CDR2 is SYDVKM in the germline V gene. The CDR3 loop reads CASSPKVRLSFF. The CDR3 nucleotides are TGTGCCAGCAGTCCCAAAGTCAGGTTGAGTTTCTTC.

The CDR3 DNA sequence: TGTGCCAGCAGCCTTAGCCGGGACAGGGGTCTTAACTATGGCTACACCTTC. Amino acids: CASSLSRDRGLNYGYTF. This chain links TRBV9 with TRBJ1-2, with TRBD1 identical over 10 bases. This CDR3 spans 17 amino acids. V lost 4 bases to trimming and J lost 1 base; unmatched junction nucleotides: 10. The germline V gene has CDR1 SGDLS and CDR2 YYNGEE.

The count of this clone is one. The chain employs TRBV7-9 and TRBJ1-1, with D hard to call. Germline values: CDR1 SEHNR, CDR2 FQNEAQ (reference sequence). The CDR3 contains 13 residues. V lost 4 bases and J lost 6, with 12 bases in between. The CDR3 nucleotides read TGTGCCAGCAGCTCCCCGGGTTCGGCTGAAGCTTTCTTT. Its translation is CASSSPGSAEAFF. Looking up the rest from reference TRBV7-9 and TRBJ1-1 gives the full variable domain: DTGVSQNPRHKITKRGQNVTFRCDPISEHNRLYWYRQTLGQGPEFLTYFQNEAQLEKSRLLSDRFSAERPKGSFSTLEIQRTEQGDSAMYLCASSSPGSAEAFFGQGTRLTVV.

V gene TRBV23-1 combines with J gene TRBJ2-3; 7 bases align to TRBD2. TRBV23-1 is an ORF, and what it does is uncertain. With V trimmed by 4 bases and J by 1 base, 14 bases remained unmatched. This CDR3 spans 18 amino acids. The CDR3 DNA reads TGCGCCAGCAGTCGGGGGGGGGAGGGCCGAGGGTGCACAGATACGCAGTATTTT. This codes for CASSRGGEGRGCTDTQYF.

The chain links TRBV28 to TRBJ2-5; possible D gene TRBD2, 7 bases. Trimming pared 6 bases from V and 4 bases from J, leaving 15 bases between. CDR1 and CDR2 (germline): MDHEN, SYDVKM. This CDR3 region has 14 residues. CDR3 nucleotide sequence: TGTGCCAGCAGCCGGGGAGGGGGAGGAGAGACCCAGTACTTC. Encoded protein: CASSRGGGGETQYF. Drawing the rest from reference TRBV28 and TRBJ2-5, the complete variable domain is DVKVTQSSRYLVKRTGEKVFLECVQDMDHENMFWYRQDPGLGLRLIYFSYDVKMKEKGDIPEGYSVSREKKERFSLILESASTNQTSMYLCASSRGGGGETQYFGPGTRLLVL.

The CDR3 region has the DNA TGTGCCAGTAGTACACAGGGGAATCAGCCCCAGCATTTT. Amino acids: CASSTQGNQPQHF. The rearrangement links TRBV19 to TRBJ1-5; 7 bases are shared with TRBD1. The V gene's germline CDR1 is LNHDA and CDR2 SQIVND (reference sequence). The CDR3 runs to 13 residues. With V trimmed by 4 bases and J by 4 bases, 1 base remained unmatched.

Of note for this clone: The sample has other DNA sequences that encode this CDR3 too. The DNA of the CDR3 is TGTGCCAGCAGTTTGACAGGGGTAGGGAATTCACCCCTCCACTTT. It is translated as CASSLTGVGNSPLHF. This chain links TRBV28 with TRBJ1-6, with 8 positions matching TRBD1. The V segment lost 3 bases and the J segment 7 bases; nucleotides outside the gene matches: 5. Germline CDR1 MDHEN, CDR2 SYDVKM. The CDR3 spans 15 residues. Drawing the rest from reference TRBV28 and TRBJ1-6, the complete variable domain is DVKVTQSSRYLVKRTGEKVFLECVQDMDHENMFWYRQDPGLGLRLIYFSYDVKMKEKGDIPEGYSVSREKKERFSLILESASTNQTSMYLCASSLTGVGNSPLHFGNGTRLTVT.

The rearrangement links TRBV13 to TRBJ2-5, with D hard to call. V dropped 6 bases and J dropped 3 bases, with 14 bases sitting between them. The CDR3 is 14 amino acids. From germline, CDR1 is PRHDT and CDR2 FYEKMQ (reference sequence). The CDR3 coding sequence is TGTGCCAGCAGTGTCCGACATGCCGAAGAGACCCAGTACTTC. This sequence encodes CASSVRHAEETQYF.

V and J are TRBV18 and TRBJ1-4, with D unresolved. The CDR3 is 13 amino acids. Trimming removed 3 bases at V and 5 bases at J, with 7 bases between. The V gene's germline CDR1 is KGHSH and CDR2 LQKENI. The CDR3 loop reads CASSPTTNEKLFF. In DNA, the CDR3 is TGTGCCAGCTCACCGACTACAAATGAAAAACTGTTTTTT.

This chain connects TRBV2 to TRBJ1-1, with D uncertain. The CDR3 is made up of 13 amino acids. V was trimmed by 6 bases and J by 4 bases, leaving 12 bases between them. Germline CDR1 and CDR2: SNHLY and FYNNEI. The CDR3 nucleotides read TGTGCCAGCAGGCGGGCCAGGAGCACTGAAGCTTTCTTT. This translates into CASRRARSTEAFF.

V is TRBV4-1 and J is TRBJ1-2, with D tentatively TRBD1 (6 bases). Germline loops: CDR1 MGHRA, CDR2 YSYEKL. This CDR3 contains 15 residues. Trimming shortened V by 2 bases and J by 2 bases, and 12 bases separated the two germline ends. The CDR3 here is CASSQLVQGNYGYTF. The CDR3 DNA is TGCGCCAGCAGCCAACTTGTTCAGGGGAACTATGGCTACACCTTC.

CDR3 in amino acids: CASSGRLVGRNEQFF. As DNA, the CDR3 is TGTGCCAGCAGTGGCAGACTAGTCGGCCGGAATGAGCAGTTCTTC. The gene calls are TRBV25-1 and TRBJ2-1; a possible D gene is TRBD2 (6 bases). Per germline, CDR1 MGHDK and CDR2 SYGVNS. The CDR3 has 15 residues. Between the trimmed V and J ends, which lost 4 bases and 7 bases, there was a span of 17 bases.

The V and J genes are TRBV6-1 and TRBJ1-4; TRBD1 aligns across 7 bases. The CDR3 is made up of 16 amino acids. Germline CDR1 is MNHNS and CDR2 is SASEGT. The trim removed 0 bases at V and 8 bases at J, leaving 9 bases unmatched. CDR3 bases: TGTGCCAGCAGTGAAGCCCCCGGGACAGAGCCGGAAAAACTGTTTTTT. Amino acids: CASSEAPGTEPEKLFF.

The chain links TRBV27 to TRBJ1-6; 9 bases are a match to TRBD1. The CDR3 consists of 13 residues. The germline V gene encodes CDR1 MNHEY and CDR2 SMNVEV (reference sequence). The trim removed 6 bases at V and 8 bases at J, leaving 2 bases unmatched. For the CDR3, the DNA is TGTGCCAGCAGACGGACAGGGGATTCACCCCTCCACTTT. It is translated as CASRRTGDSPLHF.

The genes are TRBV12-5 and TRBJ2-5; 11 nucleotides agree with TRBD2. The ends lost 4 bases at V and 1 base at J; junction bases unmatched: 5. Germline lookup yields CDR1 LGHNT and CDR2 FRNRAP. The CDR3 totals 16 residues. The chain's CDR3 is CASGSRLAGTQETQYF. DNA of the CDR3: TGTGCTAGTGGTTCCCGACTAGCGGGGACCCAAGAGACCCAGTACTTC.

The CDR3 loop is CASSLGPGRETQYF. CDR3 nucleotides: TGTGCCAGCAGCCTTGGGCCGGGAAGGGAGACCCAGTACTTC. The chain employs TRBV7-2 and TRBJ2-5, with TRBD2 as a possible D gene (5 bases). The V end lost 5 bases, the J end lost 5 bases, and 15 bases lay between the germline ends. Germline CDR1 SGHTA, CDR2 FQGNSA. This CDR3 has 14 residues. Complete variable domain (other parts from reference TRBV7-2 and TRBJ2-5): GAGVSQSPSNKVTEKGKDVELRCDPISGHTALYWYRQSLGQGLEFLIYFQGNSAPDKSGLPSDRFSAERTGGSVSTLTIQRTQQEDSAVYLCASSLGPGRETQYFGPGTRLLVL.

The V and J genes are TRBV11-2 and TRBJ2-1, with 7 bases fitting TRBD2. CDR1 and CDR2 from the germline V gene are SGHAT and FQNNGV. CDR3 length equals 14 residues. V shed 0 bases and J 9 bases; nucleotides not matched to a gene: 5. The CDR3 here is CASSLDAGEVEQFF. DNA of the CDR3: TGTGCCAGCAGCTTAGATGCGGGAGAAGTTGAGCAGTTCTTC. The entire variable domain, with the rest obtained from reference TRBV11-2 and TRBJ2-1, is as follows: EAGVAQSPRYKIIEKRQSVAFWCNPISGHATLYWYQQILGQGPKLLIQFQNNGVVDDSQLPKDRFSAERLKGVDSTLKIQPAKLEDSAVYLCASSLDAGEVEQFFGPGTRLTVL.